This T cell receptor beta chain was sequenced in a study of blood T cell repertoires in COVID-19. Germline V gene lookup returns CDR1 MDHEN and CDR2 SYDVKM. The CDR3 loop spans 16 amino acids. Trimming removed 3 bases from V and 2 bases from J; junction bases left unmatched: 6. Cohorts were assigned according to the clinical history that participants reported. Measured with immunoSEQ multiplex PCR; TCRdb has only the in-frame clones, and not every one. The data show around 220,000 clones, about four fifths seen once. Sequenced material: PBMCs or T cells enriched from blood (not recorded which). This TCR derives from a woman aged 40 to 55 who had recovered from COVID-19. The V and J genes are TRBV28 and TRBJ2-7, with TRBD1 matching over 11 bases. The CDR3 loop is CASSFSDRGPPYEQYF. In nucleotides, the CDR3 is TGTGCCAGCAGTTTTTCGGACAGGGGGCCCCCCTACGAGCAGTACTTC.